This TCR beta chain was retrieved from a study of CD8+ T cells in alopecia areata (dated by TCRdb to 2017 to 2018). Describing the broader study: To study T cell clonal expansion in alopecia areata, the researchers applied high-throughput TCRbeta sequencing to both the C3H/HeJ mouse model and human patients. Human TCRbeta sequencing covered scalp tissue and sorted CD4+ and CD8+ peripheral blood T cells from patchy and totalis/universalis alopecia areata patients and healthy controls. Clonality in the scalp was compared among normal scalp (n=4), patchy alopecia areata scalp (n=8), and alopecia totalis/universalis scalp (n=8). RNA was extracted with the PAXgene miRNA kit for fixed scalp, the miRNeasy kit for PBMCs, and the RNeasy kit for mouse skin. immunoSEQ multiplex PCR using 35 Vbeta forward primers and 13 Jbeta reverse primers was used to amplify TCRbeta CDR3 regions. Findings and caveats that apply to the study as a whole: Compared with mice, TCR sequences shared between patients were less clear, possibly partly because of HLA diversity across the patient population. Higher clonality and more expanded CD8+ clones were observed in lesional scalp than in normal scalp, particularly in alopecia totalis/universalis, a finding suggestive of antigenic drive. Resident alphabeta T cells in normal human skin are also sequenced, complicating scalp TCR repertoire analysis, unlike mouse skin dominated by gammadelta T cells.

The CDR3, cysteine through phenylalanine, is 16 amino acids long. The kept DNA is CDR3 alone, 48 bases in frame from the first base. The V end gives up 6 bases and the J end 4 bases, leaving 11 bases in the junction not matched to a gene. Based on the germline V gene, the CDR1 and CDR2 sequences are SGHRS and YFSETQ. A word on this clone: Its antigen is currently not known. Base qualities are not recorded, but no much larger clone differs from it by a single base.

Peripheral blood and lesional scalp punch biopsies were obtained from patients with alopecia areata. PBMCs were isolated by density centrifugation and stained for CD3, CD4 and CD8, after which CD4+ and CD8+ T cells were sorted on a FACSAria. As part of a multicenter biomarker study, untreated alopecia areata patients were recruited. For roughly 5 biomarker-study patients, blood CD8+ T cells were further sorted into NKG2D-low and NKG2D-high fractions. Receptors were amplified or captured by the immunoSEQ multiplex PCR assay. RNA was extracted from all samples and reverse transcribed into cDNA as template for TCR sequencing. First-strand cDNA was synthesized using SuperScript III with a 2:1 mix of oligo-dT and random hexamers. A synthetic immune receptor repertoire was used to assess amplification bias, and residual bias was removed computationally. The study's processing was this. Raw reads were preprocessed to remove errors, and CDR3 was defined according to IMGT conventions as the region from the conserved cysteine to phenylalanine. Clonality was computed as 1 minus the Shannon entropy, with the entropy normalized by log2 of the number of productive unique TCRs. CD4 or CD8 identity of scalp clones was inferred by cross-referencing scalp TCRbeta sequences with sorted blood CD4 and CD8 repertoires. TCRdb took over this immuneACCESS table, retaining in-frame rearrangements with V and J assigned. Such tables are incomplete; in checked studies, under half of the missing clones stem from an unresolved V gene, and the remainder is unexplained. The DNA gave D and trimming, while V, J and clone size come from that table. The sample table lists under 30,000 clones, roughly half of them with a count of one. Clones ranked in the top ten supply roughly 29% of the sample.

The rearranged chain carries TRBV5-1 and TRBJ2-2, and 8 bases in between align with TRBD1. This TCR was recovered from a human donor with alopecia areata. Sequencing was performed on NKG2D-high CD8+ T cells sorted from blood. The cell subset or site tag for this specimen amounts to: sorted CD8+ NKG2D-high blood T cells. CDR3 reads: CASTLKLQGVTGELFF. The nucleotide sequence reads TGCGCCAGCACCCTAAAGTTACAGGGGGTCACCGGGGAGCTGTTTTTT.